This T cell receptor beta chain is drawn from a study of spatial heterogeneity in lung cancer (dated by TCRdb to about 2019). In the study overall: Samples were obtained from approximately 70 patients with early-stage, untreated non-small cell lung cancer from the lung TRACERx cohort. Follow-up PBMC samples were sequenced whenever available, with a median time to follow-up of around 24 months after resection. Nonsynonymous mutation counts, determined by whole-exome sequencing of tumor tissue, were related to features of the TCR repertoire. The study quantitatively compared TCR alpha and beta repertoires across multiple tumor regions, matched nontumor lung and blood in non-small cell lung cancer. In the raw uncorrected reads, each unique combination of TCR and UMI appeared on average more than ten times. At surgery, 200 to 250 tumor regions, roughly 62 matched nontumor lung samples and 45 to 60 PBMC samples were TCR-sequenced for both alpha and beta chains. Beta-chain transcripts were consistently detected in greater numbers than alpha-chain transcripts, which likely reflected higher beta-chain transcript abundance. Overall results and qualifications from the work: Confirming at a functional level the hypothesis that regional TCRs recognize regional mutations was considered to require additional single-cell paired TCR alpha and beta sequencing. Ubiquitous expanded tumor TCRs were detected in blood more often at tumor resection than at routine follow-up. Only 14 patients were included in comparisons of baseline and follow-up blood repertoires.

The library was obtained by 5' RACE. Instrument on record: NextSeq 500. The TCR library protocol attached a unique molecular identifier to each TCR cDNA molecule to allow correction of PCR and sequencing errors. On the study's bioinformatics: TCR identification, UMI-based error correction and CDR3 extraction were all carried out with Decombinator tools. Expanded TCRs were defined as those above a frequency of 2 per 1,000, corresponding to the top 1% of the tumor frequency distribution. Each repertoire was subsampled 100 times to 5,000 TCRs, after which Renyi diversity was computed with the R vegan package. CDR3 similarity networks were constructed using string-kernel similarity of amino acid triplets, with links drawn between CDR3s whose pairwise similarity was above 0.82. In TCRdb, the public reads were trimmed at Q25 with fastp and aligned with MiXCR, with productive beta chains retained. Records with the same CDR3 protein are collapsed into one entry carrying the most frequent genes and DNA. V and J calls and clone size were set by TCRdb, not the authors. This sample is represented by tens of thousands of distinct CDR3 sequences; roughly 5.4% of them were singletons. The ten largest clonotypes hold approximately 24% of the sample.

At least ten counts were recorded for this clonotype. The antigen it binds to is not known. Qualities for individual bases were not recorded, and no much larger clone is one base off. Sample time point, as interpreted from the label and publication: blood at routine non-recurrence follow-up after resection. For TCR sequencing, whole RNA was extracted from tumor and nontumor lung tissue, or from cryopreserved PBMC samples, and no cell sorting was done. Only patients for whom sufficient RNA was available from at least two tumor regions were selected for TCR sequencing. Clipping removes 4 bases from V and 8 bases from J, with 6 as the unmatched junction base count. The CDR3 spans 14 residues, from the cysteine through the phenylalanine. This entry keeps only the CDR3 DNA: 42 bases, framed from base 1. The germline V gene (reference sequence) sets CDR1 to SGHKS and CDR2 to YYEKEE.

The clonotype comes from a female donor with early-stage non-small cell lung cancer. The starting material was PBMCs, obtained at follow-up. Recombination linked TRBV5-5 to TRBJ2-3, with 11 bases in between that match TRBD2. The nucleotide sequence is given as TGTGCCAGCAGCCTACTAGCGGGAGTTGGTACGCAGTATTTT. Translation gives CASSLLAGVGTQYF.